Below, 8 T cell receptor beta chains from the same sample are listed, as sequenced in a study of identical twins. A single record per CDR3 protein comes from TCRdb applying MiXCR to the 5' RACE reads. Among under 900,000 distinct CDR3 sequences listed, 10% to 15% were seen once. These data are also associated with another study on yellow fever vaccine responses in identical twins.

The sequenced material came from PBMCs. These receptors came from a woman younger than 35 in good health.

This clonotype has more than one count but fewer than ten. The rearrangement joins TRBV10-3 to TRBJ2-5; D is perhaps TRBD2 (5 bases). This CDR3 is built from 13 residues. From germline, CDR1 is ENHRY and CDR2 SYGVKD. V was clipped by 4 bases and J by 3 bases, with 9 bases between them. CDR3 loop: CAISVGLKETQYF. The CDR3 region has the DNA TGTGCCATCAGTGTCGGACTTAAAGAGACCCAGTACTTC.

In this sample, this clonotype turned up a few times. This chain connects TRBV27 to TRBJ2-7, with TRBD2 identical over 8 bases. This CDR3 spans 15 amino acids. Germline-derived CDR1 and CDR2 are MNHEY and SMNVEV (reference sequence). J was trimmed by 4 bases and V by 6 bases; bases with no gene match: 11. The CDR3 loop reads CASSPAGRASYEQYF. The CDR3 nucleotides read TGTGCCAGCAGCCCTGCCGGGAGGGCCTCATACGAGCAGTACTTC.

This chain joins TRBV20-1 and TRBJ2-5; maybe TRBD2 (6 bases). This CDR3 contains 12 residues. From germline, CDR1 is DFQATT and CDR2 SNEGSKA (reference sequence). Written as DNA, the CDR3 is TGCAGCTACGGCGGGGTAGGAGAGACCCAGTACTTC. This codes for CSYGGVGETQYF.

This clonotype was observed a few times. The chain employs TRBV24-1 and TRBJ2-1; no definite D call. The CDR3 has 14 amino acids. V was cut by 6 bases and J by 0 bases, with 8 bases left in between. Germline CDR1 and CDR2: KGHDR and SFDVKD. The CDR3 bases are TGTGCCACCAGTACGGAGAGCTCCTACAATGAGCAGTTCTTC. Its translation is CATSTESSYNEQFF.

This clonotype has a handful of counts. The chain joins TRBV18 to TRBJ1-2, with D possibly matching TRBD1 (5 bases). The CDR3 covers 13 residues. The germline V gene encodes CDR1 KGHSH and CDR2 LQKENI. Trimming stripped 5 bases from V and 13 bases from J, with 20 bases between. The chain's CDR3 is CASSSDSARGSTF. CDR3 DNA sequence: TGTGCCAGCTCAAGCGACAGCGCACGGGGGTCCACCTTC.

This clonotype was recorded a few times. Here the CDR3 reads CASSPNGEPGELFF. As DNA, the CDR3 is TGTGCCAGCTCACCAAATGGGGAGCCCGGGGAGCTGTTTTTT. The chain has TRBV18 and TRBJ2-2; D perhaps matches TRBD2 (5 bases). This CDR3 spans 14 amino acids. The V gene's germline CDR1 is KGHSH and CDR2 LQKENI. Trimming cost V 2 bases and J 6 bases, with 10 bases left between them.

The chain has TRBV11-2 and TRBJ1-1; 7 bases match TRBD1. This CDR3 comprises 12 residues. Trimming removed 5 bases from V and 7 bases from J; junction bases left unmatched: 4. From germline, CDR1 is SGHAT and CDR2 FQNNGV. This CDR3 reads CASSPDRYEAFF. The CDR3, as DNA: TGTGCCAGCAGCCCGGACAGGTATGAAGCTTTCTTT.

This clonotype was seen many times. The chain has TRBV12-3 or TRBV12-4 and TRBJ2-2; tentatively, D is TRBD2 (5 bases). The V and J ends lost 8 bases and 1 base respectively, with 11 bases between them. The CDR3 runs 14 residues. The CDR3: CASPREGNTGELFF. The CDR3 coding sequence is TGTGCCAGCCCGAGAGAGGGGAACACCGGGGAGCTGTTTTTT.